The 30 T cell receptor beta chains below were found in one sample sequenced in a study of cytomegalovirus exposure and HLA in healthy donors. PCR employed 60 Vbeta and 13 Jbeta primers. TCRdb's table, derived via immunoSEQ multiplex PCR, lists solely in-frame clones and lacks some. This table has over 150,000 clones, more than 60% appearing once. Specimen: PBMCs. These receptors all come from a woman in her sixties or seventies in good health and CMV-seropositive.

The CDR3 here is CASRSSGRATYEQYF. In DNA form, the CDR3 reads TGTGCCAGCAGGTCTAGCGGGAGGGCCACCTACGAGCAGTACTTC. The chain links TRBV28 to TRBJ2-7; the match to TRBD2 covers 12 bases. The CDR3 runs 15 residues. Germline V CDR1 and CDR2: MDHEN, SYDVKM. V lost 6 bases, J lost 2 bases, and 5 bases stayed unmatched.

The CDR3 sequence: CASSLDWQDGYTF. As DNA, the CDR3 is TGTGCCAGCAGCTTAGATTGGCAGGATGGCTACACCTTC. V is TRBV7-9 and J is TRBJ1-2; D is unresolved. This CDR3 comprises 13 residues. V shed 1 base and J shed 6 bases, with 9 bases lying between them. Germline V lookup: CDR1 SEHNR, CDR2 FQNEAQ (reference sequence).

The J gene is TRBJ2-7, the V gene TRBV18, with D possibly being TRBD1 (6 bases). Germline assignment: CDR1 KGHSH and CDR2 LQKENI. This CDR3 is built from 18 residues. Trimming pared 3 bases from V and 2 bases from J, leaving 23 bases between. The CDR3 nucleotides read TGTGCCAGCTCACCGAAACAGAGGAGTGGACAGAAGACCTACGAGCAGTACTTC. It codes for CASSPKQRSGQKTYEQYF.

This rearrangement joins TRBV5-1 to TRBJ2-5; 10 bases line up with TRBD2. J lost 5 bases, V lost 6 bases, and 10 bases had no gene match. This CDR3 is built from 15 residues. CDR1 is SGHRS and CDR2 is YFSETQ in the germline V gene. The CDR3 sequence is CASTLLAGAGETQYF. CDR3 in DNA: TGCGCCAGCACTCTCCTAGCGGGGGCCGGGGAGACCCAGTACTTC. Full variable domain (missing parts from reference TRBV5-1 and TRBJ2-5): KAGVTQTPRYLIKTRGQQVTLSCSPISGHRSVSWYQQTPGQGLQFLFEYFSETQRNKGNFPGRFSGRQFSNSRSEMNVSTLELGDSALYLCASTLLAGAGETQYFGPGTRLLVL.

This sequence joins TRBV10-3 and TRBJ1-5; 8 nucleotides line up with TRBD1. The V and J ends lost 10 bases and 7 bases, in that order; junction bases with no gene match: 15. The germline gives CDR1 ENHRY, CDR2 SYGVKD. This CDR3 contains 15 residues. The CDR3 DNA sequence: TGTGCCAGCAAAACCGGGACAGGCGGAGACCAGCCCCAGCATTTT. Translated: CASKTGTGGDQPQHF.

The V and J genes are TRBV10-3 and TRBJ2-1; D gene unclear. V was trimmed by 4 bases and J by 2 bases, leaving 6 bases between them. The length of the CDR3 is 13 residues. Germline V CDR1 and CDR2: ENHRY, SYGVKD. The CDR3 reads CAISVAAYNEQFF. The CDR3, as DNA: TGTGCCATCAGTGTAGCTGCCTACAATGAGCAGTTCTTC.

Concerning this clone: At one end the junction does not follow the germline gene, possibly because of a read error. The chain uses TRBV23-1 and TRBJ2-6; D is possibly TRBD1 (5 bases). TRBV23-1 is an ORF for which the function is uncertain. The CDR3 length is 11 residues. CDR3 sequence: CATFGANGLTF. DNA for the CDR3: TGCGCCACCTTTGGGGCCAACGGCCTGACTTTC.

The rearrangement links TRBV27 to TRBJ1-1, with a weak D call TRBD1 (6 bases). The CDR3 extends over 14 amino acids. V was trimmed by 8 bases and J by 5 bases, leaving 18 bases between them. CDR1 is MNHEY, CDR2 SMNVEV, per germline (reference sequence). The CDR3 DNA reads TGTGCCAGCTTTCCACTCAGGGGAGGGACTGAAGCTTTCTTT. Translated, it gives CASFPLRGGTEAFF.

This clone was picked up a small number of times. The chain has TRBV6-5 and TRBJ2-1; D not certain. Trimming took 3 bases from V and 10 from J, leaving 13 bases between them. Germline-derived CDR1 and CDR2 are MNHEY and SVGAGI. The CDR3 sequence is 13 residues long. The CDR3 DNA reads TGTGCCAGCAGTTATACGGTTGGTTTGGAGCAGTTCTTC. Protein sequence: CASSYTVGLEQFF.

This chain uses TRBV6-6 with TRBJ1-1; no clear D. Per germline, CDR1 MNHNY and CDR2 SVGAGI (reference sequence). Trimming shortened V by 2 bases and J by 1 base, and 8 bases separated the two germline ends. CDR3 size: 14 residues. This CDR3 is CASSYPEANTEAFF. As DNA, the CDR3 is TGTGCCAGCAGTTACCCCGAAGCGAACACTGAAGCTTTCTTT.

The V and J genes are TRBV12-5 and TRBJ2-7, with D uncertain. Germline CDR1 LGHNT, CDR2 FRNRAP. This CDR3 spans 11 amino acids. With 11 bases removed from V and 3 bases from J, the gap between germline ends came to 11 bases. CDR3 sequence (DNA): TGTGCTCACAGACCACACTACGAGCAGTACTTC. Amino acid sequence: CAHRPHYEQYF.

CDR3 DNA sequence: TGTGCCAGCCAGCGGGCTACTGAAGCTTTCTTT. Amino acids: CASQRATEAFF. V and J are TRBV27 and TRBJ1-1; D is undetermined. CDR1 is MNHEY, CDR2 SMNVEV, per germline (reference sequence). This CDR3 region has 11 residues. Trimming removed 8 bases from V and 5 bases from J, with 9 bases in between.

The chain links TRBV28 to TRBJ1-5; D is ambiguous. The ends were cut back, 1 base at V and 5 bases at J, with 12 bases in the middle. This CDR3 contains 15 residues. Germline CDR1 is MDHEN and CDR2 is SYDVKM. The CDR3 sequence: CASSLYDTAHQPQHF. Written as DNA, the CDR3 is TGTGCCAGCAGTTTATATGACACTGCCCATCAGCCCCAGCATTTT.

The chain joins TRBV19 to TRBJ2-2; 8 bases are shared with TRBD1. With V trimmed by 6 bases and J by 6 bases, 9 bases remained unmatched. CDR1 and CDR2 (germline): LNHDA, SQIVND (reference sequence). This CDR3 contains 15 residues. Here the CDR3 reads CASRSAGGVSGELFF. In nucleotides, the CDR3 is TGTGCCAGTAGATCTGCAGGGGGCGTCTCCGGGGAGCTGTTTTTT.

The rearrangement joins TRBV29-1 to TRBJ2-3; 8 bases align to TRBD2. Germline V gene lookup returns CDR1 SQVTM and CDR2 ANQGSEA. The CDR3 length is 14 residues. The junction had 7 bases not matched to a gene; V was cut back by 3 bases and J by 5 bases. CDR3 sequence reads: CSVEAGAGGDTQYF. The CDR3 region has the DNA TGCAGCGTTGAGGCCGGGGCGGGAGGAGATACGCAGTATTTT.

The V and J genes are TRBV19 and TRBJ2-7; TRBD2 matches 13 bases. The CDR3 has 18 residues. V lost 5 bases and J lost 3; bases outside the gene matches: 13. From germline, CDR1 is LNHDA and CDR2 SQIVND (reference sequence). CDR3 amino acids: CASSPSGTSGALGYEQYF. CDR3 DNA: TGTGCCAGTAGTCCCTCCGGGACTAGCGGGGCTTTGGGCTACGAGCAGTACTTC.

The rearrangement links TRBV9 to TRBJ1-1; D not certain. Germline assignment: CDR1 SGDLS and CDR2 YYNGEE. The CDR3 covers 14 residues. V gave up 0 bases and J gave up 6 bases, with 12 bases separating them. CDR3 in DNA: TGTGCCAGCAGCGTAGTAGGGAGAGGTGCTGAAGCTTTCTTT. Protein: CASSVVGRGAEAFF.

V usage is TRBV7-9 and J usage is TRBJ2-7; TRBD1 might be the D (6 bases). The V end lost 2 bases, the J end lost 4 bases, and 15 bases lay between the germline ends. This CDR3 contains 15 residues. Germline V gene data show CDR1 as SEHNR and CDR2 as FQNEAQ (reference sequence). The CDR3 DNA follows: TGTGCCAGCAGCTTAATCGGGACACGGACATACGAGCAGTACTTC. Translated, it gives CASSLIGTRTYEQYF.

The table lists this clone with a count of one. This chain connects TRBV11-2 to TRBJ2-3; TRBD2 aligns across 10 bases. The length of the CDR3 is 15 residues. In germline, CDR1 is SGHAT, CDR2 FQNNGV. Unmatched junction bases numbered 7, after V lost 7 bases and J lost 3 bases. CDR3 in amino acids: CASTIGAGGTDTQYF. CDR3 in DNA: TGTGCCAGCACCATCGGAGCGGGGGGGACAGATACGCAGTATTTT.

Here the CDR3 reads CASSPTVRVEKLFF. The DNA for the CDR3 is TGTGCCAGCAGTCCGACCGTCAGGGTTGAAAAACTGTTTTTT. The chain uses TRBV27 and TRBJ1-4; TRBD1 is a possible D gene (5 bases). Trimming cost V 5 bases and J 7 bases, with 14 bases left between them. Germline V gene sequence: CDR1 MNHEY, CDR2 SMNVEV (reference sequence). The CDR3 sequence is 14 residues long.

CDR3 sequence: CASSTLGAETQYF. The CDR3, as DNA: TGTGCCAGCTCGACTTTAGGGGCTGAGACCCAGTACTTC. This chain joins TRBV6-1 and TRBJ2-5, with D possibly matching TRBD1 (5 bases). V lost 8 bases to trimming and J lost 5 bases, with 15 bases between them. Germline V gene sequence: CDR1 MNHNS, CDR2 SASEGT. The CDR3 extends over 13 amino acids.

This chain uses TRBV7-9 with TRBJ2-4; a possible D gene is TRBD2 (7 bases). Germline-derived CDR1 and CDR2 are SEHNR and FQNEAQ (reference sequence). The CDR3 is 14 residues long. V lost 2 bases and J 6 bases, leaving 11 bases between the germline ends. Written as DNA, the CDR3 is TGTGCCAGCAGCTTAAGGGGGGGCTTAAACATTCAGTACTTC. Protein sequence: CASSLRGGLNIQYF. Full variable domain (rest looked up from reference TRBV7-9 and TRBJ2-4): DTGVSQNPRHKITKRGQNVTFRCDPISEHNRLYWYRQTLGQGPEFLTYFQNEAQLEKSRLLSDRFSAERPKGSFSTLEIQRTEQGDSAMYLCASSLRGGLNIQYFGAGTRLSVL.

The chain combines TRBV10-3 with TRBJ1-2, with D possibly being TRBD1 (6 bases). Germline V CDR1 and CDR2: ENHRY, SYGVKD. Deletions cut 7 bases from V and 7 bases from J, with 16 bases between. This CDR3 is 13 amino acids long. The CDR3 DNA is TGTGCCATCAAAAGGGACACCCGTGGTGGCTACACCTTC. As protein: CAIKRDTRGGYTF.

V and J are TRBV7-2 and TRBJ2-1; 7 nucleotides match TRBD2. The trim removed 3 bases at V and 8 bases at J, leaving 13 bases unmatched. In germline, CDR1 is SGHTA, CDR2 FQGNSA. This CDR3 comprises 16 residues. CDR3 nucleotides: TGTGCCAGCAGCTTCCTTCCGCCCACTAGCGCACATGAGCAGTTCTTC. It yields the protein CASSFLPPTSAHEQFF.

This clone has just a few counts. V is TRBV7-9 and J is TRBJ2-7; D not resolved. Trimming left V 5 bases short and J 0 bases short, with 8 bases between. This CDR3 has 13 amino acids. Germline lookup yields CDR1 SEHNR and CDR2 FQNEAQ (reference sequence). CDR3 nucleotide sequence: TGTGCCAGCAGCCTGGAGTTCTCCTACGAGCAGTACTTC. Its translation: CASSLEFSYEQYF.

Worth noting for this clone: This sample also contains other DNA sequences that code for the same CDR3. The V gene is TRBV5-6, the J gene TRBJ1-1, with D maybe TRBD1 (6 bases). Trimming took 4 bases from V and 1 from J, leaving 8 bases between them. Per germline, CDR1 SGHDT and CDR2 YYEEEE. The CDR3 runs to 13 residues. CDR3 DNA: TGTGCCAGCAGCAGACAGGAGAACACTGAAGCTTTCTTT. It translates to CASSRQENTEAFF.

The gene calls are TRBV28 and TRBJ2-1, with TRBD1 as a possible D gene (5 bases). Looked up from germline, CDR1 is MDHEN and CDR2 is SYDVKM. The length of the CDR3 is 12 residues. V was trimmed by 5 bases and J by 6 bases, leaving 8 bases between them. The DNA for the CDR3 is TGTGCCAGCAGTATCCAGGGCAATGAGCAGTTCTTC. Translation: CASSIQGNEQFF.

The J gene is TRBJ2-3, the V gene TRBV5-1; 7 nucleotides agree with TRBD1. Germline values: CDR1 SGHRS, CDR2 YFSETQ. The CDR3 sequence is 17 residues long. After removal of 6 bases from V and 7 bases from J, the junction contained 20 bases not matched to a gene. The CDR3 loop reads CASTALGTADATYTQYF. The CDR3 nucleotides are TGCGCCAGCACCGCACTAGGGACAGCGGACGCCACGTATACGCAGTATTTT.

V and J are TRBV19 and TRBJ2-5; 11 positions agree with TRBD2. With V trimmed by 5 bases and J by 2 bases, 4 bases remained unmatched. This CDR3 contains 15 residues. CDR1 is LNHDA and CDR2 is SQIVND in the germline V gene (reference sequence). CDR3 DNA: TGTGCCAGTAGTTCTAGCGGGGGGACACAAGAGACCCAGTACTTC. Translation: CASSSSGGTQETQYF.

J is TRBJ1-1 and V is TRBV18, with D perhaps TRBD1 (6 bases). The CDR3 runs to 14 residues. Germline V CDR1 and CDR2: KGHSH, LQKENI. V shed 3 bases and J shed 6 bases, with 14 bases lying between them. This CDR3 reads CASSPGLSGAEAFF. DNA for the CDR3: TGTGCCAGCTCACCGGGTCTTTCAGGGGCTGAAGCTTTCTTT. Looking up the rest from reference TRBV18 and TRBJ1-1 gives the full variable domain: NAGVMQNPRHLVRRRGQEARLRCSPMKGHSHVYWYRQLPEEGLKFMVYLQKENIIDESGMPKERFSAEFPKEGPSILRIQQVVRGDSAAYFCASSPGLSGAEAFFGQGTRLTVV.